The 6 T cell receptor beta chains below come from one sample, sequenced in a study of blood T cells in healthy people across ages. Using a J-beta primer mix together with a sample-barcoded 5' primer, a second PCR was run for about 6 to 12 cycles. MiXCR, run by TCRdb on the 5' RACE reads, gives a single entry per CDR3 protein. The data show around 790,000 distinct CDR3 sequences, 40% to 50% seen once. Specimen: blood. These receptors all come from a man in his sixties in good health.

This chain joins TRBV7-9 and TRBJ2-1, with a weak D call TRBD1 (6 bases). Germline assignment: CDR1 SEHNR and CDR2 FQNEAQ (reference sequence). This CDR3 contains 15 residues. Deletions cut 1 base from V and 5 bases from J, with 12 bases between. DNA for the CDR3: TGTGCCAGCAGCTTAGGAACAGGGATTGACAATGAGCAGTTCTTC. Translation: CASSLGTGIDNEQFF.

This clonotype was seen a handful of times. The CDR3 region is CASSYPGRANTGELFF. CDR3 nucleotide sequence: TGTGCCAGCAGTTACCCGGGGAGAGCGAACACCGGGGAGCTGTTTTTT. This chain connects TRBV7-9 to TRBJ2-2; D might be TRBD2 (5 bases). V was clipped by 6 bases and J by 0 bases, with 14 bases between them. The CDR3 contains 16 residues. Germline lookup yields CDR1 SEHNR and CDR2 FQNEAQ (reference sequence).

There are a few counts of this clonotype. This rearrangement joins TRBV4-3 to TRBJ1-2; D call uncertain. The germline V and J ends were trimmed by 4 bases and 2 bases, with 11 bases remaining between them. The CDR3 runs to 14 residues. Germline assignment: CDR1 LGHNA and CDR2 YSLEER. The CDR3 spells CASSPTIGNYGYTF. In nucleotides, the CDR3 is TGCGCCAGCAGCCCCACGATCGGGAACTATGGCTACACCTTC.

The CDR3 is CASSVGHTDTQYF. The CDR3 bases are TGTGCCAGCAGCGTTGGTCACACAGATACGCAGTATTTT. The rearrangement links TRBV7-2 to TRBJ2-3; D is unclear. The germline V and J ends were trimmed by 5 bases and 2 bases, with 8 bases remaining between them. The CDR3 consists of 13 residues. The V gene's germline CDR1 is SGHTA and CDR2 FQGNSA.

This chain uses TRBV24-1 with TRBJ1-2, with D possibly TRBD1 on 5 matching bases. Trimming took 2 bases from V and 7 from J, leaving 16 bases between them. Germline CDR1 and CDR2: KGHDR and SFDVKD. The CDR3 runs to 15 residues. CDR3 amino acids: CATSDSEDKSGGYTF. CDR3 in DNA: TGTGCCACCAGTGATTCAGAGGACAAGTCCGGTGGCTACACCTTC.

This rearrangement joins TRBV15 to TRBJ2-1; 7 bases map to TRBD2. V gave up 1 base and J gave up 9 bases; unmatched junction bases: 6. Germline CDR1 reads LNHNV; CDR2 reads YYDKDF (reference sequence). CDR3 size: 14 residues. The CDR3, as DNA: TGTGCCACCAGCAGAGGCGGGGGTGGAACTGAGCAGTTCTTC. As protein: CATSRGGGGTEQFF.